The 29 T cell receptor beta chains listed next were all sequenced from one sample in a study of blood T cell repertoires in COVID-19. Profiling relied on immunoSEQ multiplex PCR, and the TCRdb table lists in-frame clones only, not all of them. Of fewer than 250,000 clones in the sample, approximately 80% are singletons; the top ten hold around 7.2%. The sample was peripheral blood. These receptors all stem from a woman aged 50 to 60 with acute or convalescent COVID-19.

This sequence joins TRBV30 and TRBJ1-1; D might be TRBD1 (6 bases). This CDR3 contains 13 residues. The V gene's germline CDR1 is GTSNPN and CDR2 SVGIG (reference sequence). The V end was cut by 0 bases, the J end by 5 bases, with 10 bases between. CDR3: CAWSVMGATEAFF. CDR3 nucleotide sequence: TGTGCCTGGAGTGTAATGGGGGCTACTGAAGCTTTCTTT.

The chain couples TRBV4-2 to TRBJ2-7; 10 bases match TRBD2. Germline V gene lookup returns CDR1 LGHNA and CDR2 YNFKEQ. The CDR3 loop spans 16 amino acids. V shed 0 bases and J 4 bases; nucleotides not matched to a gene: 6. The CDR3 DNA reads TGTGCCAGCAGCCAAGAGCTTAGCGGGGGGCCGTACGAGCAGTACTTC. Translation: CASSQELSGGPYEQYF.

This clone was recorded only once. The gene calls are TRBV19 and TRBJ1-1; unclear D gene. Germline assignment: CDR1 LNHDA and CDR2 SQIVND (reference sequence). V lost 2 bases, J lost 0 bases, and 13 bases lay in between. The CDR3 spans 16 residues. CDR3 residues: CASSISGLGVNTEAFF. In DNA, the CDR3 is TGTGCCAGTAGTATATCCGGCCTCGGGGTGAACACTGAAGCTTTCTTT.

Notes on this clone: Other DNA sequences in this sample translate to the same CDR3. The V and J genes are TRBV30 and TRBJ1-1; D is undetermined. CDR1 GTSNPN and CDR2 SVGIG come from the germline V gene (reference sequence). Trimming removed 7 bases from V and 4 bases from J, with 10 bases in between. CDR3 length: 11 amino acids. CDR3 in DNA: TGTGCCTTAAGTGGAGGCACTGAAGCTTTCTTT. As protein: CALSGGTEAFF.

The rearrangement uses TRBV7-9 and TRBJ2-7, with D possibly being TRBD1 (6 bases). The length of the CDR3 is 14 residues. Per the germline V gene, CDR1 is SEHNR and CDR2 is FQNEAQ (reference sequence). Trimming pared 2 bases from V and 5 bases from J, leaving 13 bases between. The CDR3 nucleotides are TGTGCCAGCAGCTTACCACAGGGCCACGACGAGCAGTACTTC. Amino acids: CASSLPQGHDEQYF.

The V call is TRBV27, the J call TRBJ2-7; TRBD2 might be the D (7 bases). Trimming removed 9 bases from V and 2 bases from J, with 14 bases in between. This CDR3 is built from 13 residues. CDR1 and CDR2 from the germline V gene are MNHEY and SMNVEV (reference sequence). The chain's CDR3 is CASRTGGTYEQYF. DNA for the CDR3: TGTGCCAGTAGAACGGGGGGCACCTACGAGCAGTACTTC.

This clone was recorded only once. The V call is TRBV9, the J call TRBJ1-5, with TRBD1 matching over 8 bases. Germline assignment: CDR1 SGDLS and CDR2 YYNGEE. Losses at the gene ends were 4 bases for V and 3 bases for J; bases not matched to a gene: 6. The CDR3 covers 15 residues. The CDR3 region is CASSTTGADNQPQHF. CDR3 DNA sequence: TGTGCCAGCAGCACGACAGGGGCAGACAATCAGCCCCAGCATTTT.

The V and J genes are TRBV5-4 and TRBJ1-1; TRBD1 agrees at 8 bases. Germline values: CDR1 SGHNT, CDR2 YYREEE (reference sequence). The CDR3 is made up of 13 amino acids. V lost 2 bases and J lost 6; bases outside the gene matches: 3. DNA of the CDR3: TGTGCCAGCAGCTTTGGACAGGGCTCTGAAGCTTTCTTT. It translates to CASSFGQGSEAFF.

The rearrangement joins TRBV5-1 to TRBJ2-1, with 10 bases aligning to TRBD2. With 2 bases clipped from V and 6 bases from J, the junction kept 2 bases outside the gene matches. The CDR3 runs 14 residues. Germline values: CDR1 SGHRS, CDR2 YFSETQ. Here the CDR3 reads CASSLAGGPNEQFF. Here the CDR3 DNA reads TGCGCCAGCAGCTTAGCGGGAGGGCCCAATGAGCAGTTCTTC.

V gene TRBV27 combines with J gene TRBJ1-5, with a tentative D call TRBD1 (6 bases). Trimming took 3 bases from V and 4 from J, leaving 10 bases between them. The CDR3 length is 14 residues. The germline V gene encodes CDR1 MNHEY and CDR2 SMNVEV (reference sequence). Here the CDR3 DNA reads TGTGCCAGCAGTTTCGGACAGCTTAATCAGCCCCAGCATTTT. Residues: CASSFGQLNQPQHF.

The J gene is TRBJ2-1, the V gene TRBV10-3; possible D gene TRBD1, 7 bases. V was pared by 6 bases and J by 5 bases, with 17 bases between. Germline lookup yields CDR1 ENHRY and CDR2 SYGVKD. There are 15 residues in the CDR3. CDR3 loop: CAISMMDRRDNEQFF. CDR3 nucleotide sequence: TGTGCCATCAGCATGATGGACAGGAGGGACAATGAGCAGTTCTTC.

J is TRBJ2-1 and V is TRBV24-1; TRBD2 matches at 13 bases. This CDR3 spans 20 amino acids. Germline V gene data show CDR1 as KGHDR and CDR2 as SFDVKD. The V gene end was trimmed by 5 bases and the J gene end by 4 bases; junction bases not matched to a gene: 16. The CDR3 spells CATSGAGAGTSGNTYNEQFF. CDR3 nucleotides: TGTGCCACCAGTGGTGCAGGGGCAGGGACTAGCGGGAATACTTACAATGAGCAGTTCTTC.

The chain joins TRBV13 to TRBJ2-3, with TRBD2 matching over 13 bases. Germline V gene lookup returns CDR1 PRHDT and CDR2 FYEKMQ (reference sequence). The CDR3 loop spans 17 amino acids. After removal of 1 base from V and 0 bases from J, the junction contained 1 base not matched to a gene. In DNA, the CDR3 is TGTGCCAGCAGCTTAGTGGGACTAGCGGGGAGCACAGATACGCAGTATTTT. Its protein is CASSLVGLAGSTDTQYF.

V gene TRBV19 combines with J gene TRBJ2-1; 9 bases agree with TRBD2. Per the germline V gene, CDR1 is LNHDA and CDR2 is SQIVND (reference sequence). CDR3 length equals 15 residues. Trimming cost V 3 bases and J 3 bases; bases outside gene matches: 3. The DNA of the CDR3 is TGTGCCAGTAGTATTCCTAGCGGGAACTACAATGAGCAGTTCTTC. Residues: CASSIPSGNYNEQFF.

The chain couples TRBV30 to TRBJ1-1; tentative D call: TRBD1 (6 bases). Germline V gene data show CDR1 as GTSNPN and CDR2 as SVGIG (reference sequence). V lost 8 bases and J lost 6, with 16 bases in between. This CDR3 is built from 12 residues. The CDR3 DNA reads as TGTGCCGCGAGGGGGGCGGGGGCTGAAGCTTTCTTT. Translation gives CAARGAGAEAFF.

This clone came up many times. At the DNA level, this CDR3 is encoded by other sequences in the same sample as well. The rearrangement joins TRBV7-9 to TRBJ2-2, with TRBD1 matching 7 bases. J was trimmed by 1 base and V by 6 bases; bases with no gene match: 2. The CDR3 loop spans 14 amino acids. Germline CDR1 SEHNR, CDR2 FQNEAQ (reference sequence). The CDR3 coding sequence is TGTGCCAGCAGTCGACAGGGGAACACCGGGGAGCTGTTTTTT. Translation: CASSRQGNTGELFF.

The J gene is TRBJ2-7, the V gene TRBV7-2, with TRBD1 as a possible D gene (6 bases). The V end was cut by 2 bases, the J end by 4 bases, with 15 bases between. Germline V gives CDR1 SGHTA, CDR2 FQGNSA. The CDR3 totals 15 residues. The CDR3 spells CASSLSRGGRYEQYF. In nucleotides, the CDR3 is TGTGCCAGCAGCTTATCCAGGGGCGGCCGGTACGAGCAGTACTTC.

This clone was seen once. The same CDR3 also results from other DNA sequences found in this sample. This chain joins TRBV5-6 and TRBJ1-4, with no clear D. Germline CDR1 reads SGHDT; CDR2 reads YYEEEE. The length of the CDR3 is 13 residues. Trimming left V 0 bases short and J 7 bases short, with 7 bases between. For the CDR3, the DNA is TGTGCCAGCAGCTTGGGGCGGGGTGAAAAACTGTTTTTT. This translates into CASSLGRGEKLFF. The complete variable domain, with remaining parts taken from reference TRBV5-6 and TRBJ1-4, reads DAGVTQSPTHLIKTRGQQVTLRCSPKSGHDTVSWYQQALGQGPQFIFQYYEEEERQRGNFPDRFSGHQFPNYSSELNVNALLLGDSALYLCASSLGRGEKLFFGSGTQLSVL.

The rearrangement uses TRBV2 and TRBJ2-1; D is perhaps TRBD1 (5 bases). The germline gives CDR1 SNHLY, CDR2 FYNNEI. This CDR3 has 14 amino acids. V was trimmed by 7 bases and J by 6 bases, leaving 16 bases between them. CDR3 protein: CASNRPWGGNEQFF. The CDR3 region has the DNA TGTGCCAGCAATAGACCCTGGGGCGGCAATGAGCAGTTCTTC.

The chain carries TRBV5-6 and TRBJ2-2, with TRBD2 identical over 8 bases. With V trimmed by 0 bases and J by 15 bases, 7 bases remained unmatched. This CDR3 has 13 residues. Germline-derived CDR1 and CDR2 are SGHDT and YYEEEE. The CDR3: CASSLAPGGSMFF. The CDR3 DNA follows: TGTGCCAGCAGCTTGGCTCCGGGGGGGTCGATGTTTTTT. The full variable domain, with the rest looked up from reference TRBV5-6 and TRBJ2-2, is DAGVTQSPTHLIKTRGQQVTLRCSPKSGHDTVSWYQQALGQGPQFIFQYYEEEERQRGNFPDRFSGHQFPNYSSELNVNALLLGDSALYLCASSLAPGGSMFFGEGSRLTVL.

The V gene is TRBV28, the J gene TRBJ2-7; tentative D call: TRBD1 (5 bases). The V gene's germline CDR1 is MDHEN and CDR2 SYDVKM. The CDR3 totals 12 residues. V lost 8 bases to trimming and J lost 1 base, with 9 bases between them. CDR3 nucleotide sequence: TGTGCCAGCGTCAGACAGTCCTACGAGCAGTACTTC. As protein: CASVRQSYEQYF.

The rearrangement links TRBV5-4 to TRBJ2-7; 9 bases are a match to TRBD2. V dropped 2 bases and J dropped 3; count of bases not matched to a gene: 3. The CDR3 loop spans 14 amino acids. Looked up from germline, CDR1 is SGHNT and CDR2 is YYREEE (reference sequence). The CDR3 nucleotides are TGTGCCAGCAGCTTCGGGCGGGAGGGCTACGAGCAGTACTTC. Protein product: CASSFGREGYEQYF.

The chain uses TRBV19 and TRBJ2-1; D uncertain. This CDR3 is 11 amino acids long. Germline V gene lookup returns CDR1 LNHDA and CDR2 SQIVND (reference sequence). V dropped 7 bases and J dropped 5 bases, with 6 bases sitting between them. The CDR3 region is CASTRDNEQFF. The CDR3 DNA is TGTGCCAGTACGCGCGACAATGAGCAGTTCTTC. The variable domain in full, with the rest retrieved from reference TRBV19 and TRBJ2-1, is DGGITQSPKYLFRKEGQNVTLSCEQNLNHDAMYWYRQDPGQGLRLIYYSQIVNDFQKGDIAEGYSVSREKKESFPLTVTSAQKNPTAFYLCASTRDNEQFFGPGTRLTVL.

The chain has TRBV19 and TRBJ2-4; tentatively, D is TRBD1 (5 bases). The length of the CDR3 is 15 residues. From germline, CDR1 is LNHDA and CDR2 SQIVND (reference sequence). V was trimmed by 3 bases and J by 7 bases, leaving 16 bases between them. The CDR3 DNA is TGTGCCAGTAGTATGCTGGGGTTCCAGGGTAACATTCAGTACTTC. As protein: CASSMLGFQGNIQYF.

CDR3 DNA: TGCAGCGTTCGTGGGACTAGCGGGAATGTCTACGAGCAGTACTTC. It translates to CSVRGTSGNVYEQYF. The chain is built from TRBV29-1 and TRBJ2-7; 13 bases line up with TRBD2. The CDR3 runs 15 residues. Germline CDR1 reads SQVTM; CDR2 reads ANQGSEA. Germline trimming cut 5 bases from V and 3 bases from J; bases unmatched to any gene: 7.

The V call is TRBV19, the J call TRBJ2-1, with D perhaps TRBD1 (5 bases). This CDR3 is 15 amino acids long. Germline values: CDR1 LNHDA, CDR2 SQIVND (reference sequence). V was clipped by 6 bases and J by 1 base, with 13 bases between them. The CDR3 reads CASRVGSGSYNEQFF. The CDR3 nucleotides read TGTGCCAGTAGGGTAGGGTCAGGGTCCTACAATGAGCAGTTCTTC.

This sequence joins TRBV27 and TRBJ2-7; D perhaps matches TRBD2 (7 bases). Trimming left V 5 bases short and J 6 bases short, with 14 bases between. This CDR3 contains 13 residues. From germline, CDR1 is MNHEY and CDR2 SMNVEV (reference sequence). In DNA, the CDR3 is TGTGCCAGCAGTCCTCCGAGGGGGGGCGAGCAGTACTTC. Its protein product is CASSPPRGGEQYF.

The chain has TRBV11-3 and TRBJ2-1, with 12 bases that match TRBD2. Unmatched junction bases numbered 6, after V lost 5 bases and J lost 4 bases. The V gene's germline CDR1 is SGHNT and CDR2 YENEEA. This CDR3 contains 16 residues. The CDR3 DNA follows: TGTGCCAGCAGCGTCACACTAGCGGGAGGTTACAATGAGCAGTTCTTC. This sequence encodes CASSVTLAGGYNEQFF.

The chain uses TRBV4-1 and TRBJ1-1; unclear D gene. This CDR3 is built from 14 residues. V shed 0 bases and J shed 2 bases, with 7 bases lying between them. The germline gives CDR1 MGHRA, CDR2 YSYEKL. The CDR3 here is CASSQERGNTEAFF. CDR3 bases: TGCGCCAGCAGCCAAGAACGGGGAAACACTGAAGCTTTCTTT.